This entry features one T cell receptor (beta chain) sequence. Its antigen remains unknown. These data originate in a study of shared clonotypes between healthy human individuals. Several immunoSEQ plates received, in even portions, the genomic DNA of each subset. Replicate sorted-subset PCRs were loaded with 150 to 250 ng DNA, tens of thousands of T cell genomes. In the original processing: Junction-only sequences without quality scores were provided by ImmunoSEQ, so filtering was different. The method was immunoSEQ multiplex PCR; TCRdb's version includes in-frame clones alone and lacks a portion of them. From that table come the V and J calls and clone size; the DNA was used to work out D and trimming. Of fewer than 1.6 million clones detected, approximately 98.5% appear once; the ten largest clones hold 0.3% to 0.45%. Notes on the study in general: With few donors, the genetic and exposure-history diversity represented was limited.

V lost 3 bases and J lost 6; bases outside the gene matches: 11. Per the germline V gene, CDR1 is SGHRS and CDR2 is YFSETQ. The CDR3 has 16 amino acids. The chain uses TRBV5-1 and TRBJ2-1; 8 bases are a match to TRBD2. Sequencing was performed on naive CD4+ T cells sorted from blood. Subset defined: CD45RA+ positively selected. This clonotype originated in a man aged 25 to 45 in good health. The CDR3: CASSYPKREGINEQFF. For the CDR3, the DNA is TGCGCCAGCAGCTATCCAAAACGGGAGGGTATCAATGAGCAGTTCTTC. The variable domain in full, with the rest retrieved from reference TRBV5-1 and TRBJ2-1, is KAGVTQTPRYLIKTRGQQVTLSCSPISGHRSVSWYQQTPGQGLQFLFEYFSETQRNKGNFPGRFSGRQFSNSRSEMNVSTLELGDSALYLCASSYPKREGINEQFFGPGTRLTVL.